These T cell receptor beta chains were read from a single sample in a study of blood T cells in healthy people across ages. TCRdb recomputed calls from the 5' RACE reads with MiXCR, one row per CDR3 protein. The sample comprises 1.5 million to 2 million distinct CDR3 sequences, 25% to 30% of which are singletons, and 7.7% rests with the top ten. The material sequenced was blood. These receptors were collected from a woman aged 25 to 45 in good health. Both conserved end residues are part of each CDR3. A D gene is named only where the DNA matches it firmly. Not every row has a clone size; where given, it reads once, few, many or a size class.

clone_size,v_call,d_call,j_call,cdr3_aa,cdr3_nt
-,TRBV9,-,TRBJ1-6,CASSVGDRNNSPLHF,TGTGCCAGCAGCGTAGGGGACCGAAATAATTCACCCCTCCACTTT
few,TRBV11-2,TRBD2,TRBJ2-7,CASSFLRGVSYEQYF,TGTGCCAGCAGCTTTCTGCGGGGGGTCTCCTACGAGCAGTACTTC
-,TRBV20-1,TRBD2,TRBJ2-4,CSASAMTSGGSFFYNEQYF,TGCAGTGCTTCCGCCATGACTAGCGGGGGTTCCTTCTTCTACAATGAGCAGTACTTC
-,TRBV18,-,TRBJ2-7,CTSSPELPPGEQYF,TGTACCAGCTCACCAGAACTTCCGCCGGGTGAGCAGTACTTC
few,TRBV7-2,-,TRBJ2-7,CASSPPRVEQYF,TGTGCCAGCAGCCCCCCCAGGGTCGAGCAGTACTTC
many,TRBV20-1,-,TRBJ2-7,CSAKGLTYEQYF,TGCAGTGCGAAGGGACTCACCTACGAGCAGTACTTC
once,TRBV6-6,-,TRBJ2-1,CAASEGSANGREQFF,TGTGCCGCCTCCGAAGGGTCCGCTAACGGACGTGAGCAGTTCTTC
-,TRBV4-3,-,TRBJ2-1,CASSQFRDSYNEQFF,TGCGCCAGCAGCCAATTCCGGGACTCCTACAATGAGCAGTTCTTC
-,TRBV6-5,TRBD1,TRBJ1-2,CASRSGTGNGYTF,TGTGCCAGCAGGTCCGGGACAGGGAATGGCTACACCTTC
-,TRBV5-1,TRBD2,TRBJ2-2,CASSQLARPTGELFF,TGCGCCAGCAGCCAACTAGCGCGGCCCACCGGGGAGCTGTTTTTT
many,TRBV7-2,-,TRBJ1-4,CASSSRDTAVQFF,TGTGCCAGCAGCTCAAGAGACACGGCGGTTCAGTTTTTT
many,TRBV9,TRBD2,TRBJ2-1,CASSKGTSSYNEQFF,TGTGCCAGCAGCAAGGGGACTAGCTCTTACAATGAGCAGTTCTTC
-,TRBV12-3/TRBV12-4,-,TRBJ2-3,CASSFAGARTDTQYF,TGTGCCAGCAGCTTCGCAGGGGCCCGCACAGATACGCAGTATTTT
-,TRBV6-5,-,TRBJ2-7,CASRTSGTSYEQYF,TGTGCCAGCAGAACATCCGGGACATCTTACGAGCAGTACTTC
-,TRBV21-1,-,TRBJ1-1,CASSKDIGTGLSAFF,TGTGCCAGCAGCAAAGATATCGGGACAGGGCTATCAGCTTTCTTT
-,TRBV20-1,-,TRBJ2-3,CSASNPSEVTDTQYF,TGCAGTGCTAGCAACCCTAGCGAGGTCACAGATACGCAGTATTTT
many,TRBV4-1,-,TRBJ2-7,CASSQGQEDEQYF,TGCGCCAGCAGCCAAGGACAGGAGGACGAGCAGTACTTC
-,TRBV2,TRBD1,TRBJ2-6,CASRQGGSGANVLTF,TGTGCCAGCCGACAGGGGGGCTCTGGGGCCAACGTCCTGACTTTC
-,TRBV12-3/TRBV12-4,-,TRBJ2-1,CASSRAGSILRNEQFF,TGTGCCAGCAGCCGAGCTGGGTCGATCCTGAGGAATGAGCAGTTCTTC
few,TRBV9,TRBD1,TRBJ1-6,CASSVGGTANSPLHF,TGTGCCAGCAGCGTAGGGGGGACAGCAAATTCACCCCTCCACTTT
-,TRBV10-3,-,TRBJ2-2,CAILDPTNTGELFF,TGTGCCATCCTAGACCCAACGAACACCGGGGAGCTGTTTTTT
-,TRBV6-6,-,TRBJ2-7,CASSYPDTSSGEQYF,TGTGCCAGCAGTTACCCTGATACTAGCAGTGGCGAGCAGTACTTC
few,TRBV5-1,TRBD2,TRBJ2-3,CASSSEIAGEDTQYF,TGCGCCAGCAGCTCAGAAATAGCGGGGGAAGATACGCAGTATTTT
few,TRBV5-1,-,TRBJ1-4,CASSLEGGSTNEKLFF,TGCGCCAGCAGCTTGGAGGGGGGATCAACTAATGAAAAACTGTTTTTT
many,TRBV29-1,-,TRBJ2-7,CSAGTSLYEQYF,TGCAGCGCAGGGACTTCCCTCTACGAGCAGTACTTC
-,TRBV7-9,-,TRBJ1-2,CASSSPRLQGIYGYTF,TGTGCCAGCAGCTCGCCGAGATTGCAGGGGATATATGGCTACACCTTC
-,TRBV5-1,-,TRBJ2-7,CARSWETGSYEQYF,TGCGCCCGCAGCTGGGAGACGGGTTCCTACGAGCAGTACTTC
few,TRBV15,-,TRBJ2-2,CATSRDLDRANTGELFF,TGTGCCACCAGCAGAGATCTGGACAGAGCGAACACCGGGGAGCTGTTTTTT
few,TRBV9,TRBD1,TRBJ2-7,CASSGPGQVTEQYF,TGTGCCAGCAGCGGTCCGGGACAGGTAACCGAGCAGTACTTC
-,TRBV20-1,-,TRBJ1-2,CSAPKTSANYGYTF,TGCAGTGCCCCTAAGACAAGTGCTAACTATGGCTACACCTTC
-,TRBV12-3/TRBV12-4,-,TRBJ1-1,CASRPSSGNTEAFF,TGTGCCAGCAGACCCTCGTCGGGGAACACTGAAGCTTTCTTT
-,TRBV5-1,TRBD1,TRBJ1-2,CASSLVSVGQLIYGYTF,TGCGCCAGCAGCTTGGTCTCCGTGGGACAGCTGATCTATGGCTACACCTTC
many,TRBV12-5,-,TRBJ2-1,CASGPIYNEQFF,TGTGCTAGTGGTCCTATCTACAATGAGCAGTTCTTC
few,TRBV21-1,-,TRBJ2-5,CASSKGDRGEQETQYF,TGTGCCAGCAGCAAAGGGGACAGGGGAGAACAAGAGACCCAGTACTTC
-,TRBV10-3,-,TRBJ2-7,CAISESVEAASSYNEQYF,TGTGCCATCAGTGAGTCGGTAGAAGCGGCAAGCTCCTACAATGAGCAGTACTTC
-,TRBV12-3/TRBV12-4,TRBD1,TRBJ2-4,CARPRDRGSTKNIQYF,TGTGCCAGACCGCGGGACAGGGGGAGTACCAAAAACATTCAGTACTTC
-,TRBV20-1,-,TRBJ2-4,CSARNSGSPENIQYF,TGCAGTGCTAGGAATTCCGGGAGCCCCGAAAACATTCAGTACTTC
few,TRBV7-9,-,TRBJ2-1,CASSDFSVRKGGEQFF,TGTGCCAGCAGCGATTTCAGCGTCCGGAAAGGTGGCGAGCAGTTCTTC
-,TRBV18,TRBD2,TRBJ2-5,CASSQGLAGEEETQYF,TGTGCCAGCTCACAAGGACTAGCGGGAGAGGAAGAGACCCAGTACTTC
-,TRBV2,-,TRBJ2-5,CVSILDSPAQETQYF,TGTGTCAGCATCCTGGACAGCCCAGCCCAAGAGACCCAGTACTTC
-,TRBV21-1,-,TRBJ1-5,CASSKVLNSNQPQHF,TGTGCCAGCAGCAAAGTACTCAATAGCAATCAGCCCCAGCATTTT
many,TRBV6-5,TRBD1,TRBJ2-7,CASSVGTVYEQYF,TGTGCCAGCAGTGTTGGGACAGTCTACGAGCAGTACTTC